This entry is about one T cell receptor (beta chain). The target of this receptor is not known. The record has no base qualities; no much larger clone is one base away. The data were taken from a study of technical replicates of blood from a few donors (dated by TCRdb to 2015 to 2018). The V end gives up 5 bases and the J end 4 bases, leaving 7 bases in the junction not matched to a gene. The germline V gene specifies SGHTA as CDR1 and FQGTGA as CDR2. The CDR3 measures 15 amino acids from cysteine to phenylalanine. The sequence is cut down to CDR3 DNA, 45 bases in frame from base 1. The library was produced with the immunoSEQ multiplex PCR assay. TCRdb provides this immuneACCESS table in a form limited to in-frame rearrangements. Some clones are lacking; in checked studies, under half of them reflect an unresolved V gene, and why the rest are absent is not known. For this sample the table gives more than 65,000 clones, of which approximately 96% were detected only once. Roughly 0.3% of the sample lies in the top ten.

Recombination joined TRBV7-3 with TRBJ2-2; TRBD1 agrees with 7 junctional bases. This sequence originates from a human donor in good health. The sequenced material came from T cells isolated from PBMCs. The CDR3 region reads CASSEGQLRTGELFF. The nucleotide sequence reads TGTGCCAGCAGCGAGGGACAGCTTCGCACCGGGGAGCTGTTTTTT.